One sample yielded the 26 T cell receptor beta chains listed below, sequenced in a study of molecular identifiers for immune sequencing clone quantification. MiXCR, run by TCRdb on the PCR reads, gives a single entry per CDR3 protein. In the table there are some 680,000 distinct CDR3 sequences, less than 30% of which are singletons. Sequences were obtained from naive CD8+ T cells from blood, with Jurkat cell RNA spiked in. Subset indicated: FACS-sorted CD8+CD4-CCR7+CD45RA+ naive T cells. The receptor source for this set is a human donor in good health. Some libraries in this study had Jurkat cell RNA spiked in.

In this sample, this clonotype turned up many times. This sequence joins TRBV10-2 and TRBJ2-3, with D perhaps matching TRBD1 (5 bases). Germline V gives CDR1 WSHSY, CDR2 SAAADI. V lost 6 bases and J lost 0, with 10 bases in between. This CDR3 contains 14 residues. The CDR3 is CASRMQGSTDTQYF. As DNA, the CDR3 is TGCGCCAGCAGAATGCAGGGCAGCACAGATACGCAGTATTTT.

Points on this clonotype: A much more abundant neighbour one base away suggests this may be a read error. This rearrangement joins TRBV30 to TRBJ2-7; D is uncertain. V gave up 8 bases and J gave up 9 bases, with 11 bases separating them. CDR1 is GTSNPN, CDR2 SVGIG, per germline (reference sequence). The CDR3 totals 9 residues. The CDR3 coding sequence is TGTGCCGTGCCCTCGGCGCAGTACTTC. Its protein product is CAVPSAQYF. The variable domain in full, with the rest retrieved from reference TRBV30 and TRBJ2-7, is SQTIHQWPATLVQPVGSPLSLECTVEGTSNPNLYWYRQAAGRGLQLLFYSVGIGQISSEVPQNLSASRPQDRQFILSSKKLLLSDSGFYLCAVPSAQYFGPGTRLTVT.

This clonotype has more than one count but fewer than ten. A much more abundant neighbour one base away suggests this may be a read error. The chain is built from TRBV20-1 and TRBJ2-5; perhaps TRBD2 as D (6 bases). Per the germline V gene, CDR1 is DFQATT and CDR2 is SNEGSKA (reference sequence). CDR3 size: 17 residues. As DNA, the CDR3 is TGCGGTGCTACCCGGGCCCACAGCGGACTAAACCAAGAGACCCAGTACTTC. Encoded protein: CGATRAHSGLNQETQYF.

The chain employs TRBV24-1 and TRBJ2-5; maybe TRBD2 (5 bases). From germline, CDR1 is KGHDR and CDR2 SFDVKD. The CDR3 is made up of 13 amino acids. The V end lost 3 bases, the J end lost 9 bases, and 13 bases lay between the germline ends. CDR3 in amino acids: CATSDDGGYPQYF. In DNA form, the CDR3 reads TGTGCCACCAGTGATGACGGAGGTTATCCCCAGTACTTC.

The chain has TRBV5-6 and TRBJ2-7; a weak D match, TRBD2 (6 bases). From germline, CDR1 is SGHDT and CDR2 YYEEEE. The CDR3 sequence is 14 residues long. Trimming removed 4 bases from V and 6 bases from J, with 17 bases in between. CDR3 in DNA: TGTGCCAGCAGCCGGACTTCTGAGGGAGGCGAGCAGTACTTC. This translates into CASSRTSEGGEQYF.

The chain combines TRBV27 with TRBJ2-1; 9 positions agree with TRBD1. The trim removed 4 bases at V and 7 bases at J, leaving 8 bases unmatched. Germline V gene sequence: CDR1 MNHEY, CDR2 SMNVEV (reference sequence). The CDR3 length is 15 residues. The CDR3 reads CASSWGQGLSNEQFF. The DNA of the CDR3 is TGTGCCAGCAGTTGGGGACAGGGACTATCGAATGAGCAGTTCTTC.

Concerning this clonotype itself: Relative to the germline gene, one junction end is altered; a read error may explain this. This chain joins TRBV27 and TRBJ1-1; D remains unclear. CDR1 and CDR2 (germline): MNHEY, SMNVEV (reference sequence). This CDR3 contains 16 residues. CDR3 in amino acids: CASSPGSLPMYTEALF. Written as DNA, the CDR3 is TGTGCCAGCAGTCCCGGCTCTTTGCCGATGTACACTGAAGCTCTCTTT.

This clonotype was detected ten times or more. The chain employs TRBV7-9 and TRBJ1-1; 7 bases are shared with TRBD1. Germline V lookup: CDR1 SEHNR, CDR2 FQNEAQ (reference sequence). This CDR3 is 13 amino acids long. V was pared by 5 bases and J by 6 bases, with 6 bases of the junction left unmatched. Here the CDR3 DNA reads TGTGCCAGCAGCAACGACAGGGTCCCTGAAGCTTTCTTT. Translation: CASSNDRVPEAFF.

The chain links TRBV5-1 to TRBJ2-5; TRBD1 aligns across 7 bases. CDR3 length equals 16 residues. The germline CDR1 and CDR2 sequences are SGHRS and YFSETQ. The trim removed 4 bases at V and 4 bases at J, leaving 13 bases unmatched. CDR3 loop: CASSEIRTGVGETQYF. CDR3 coding DNA: TGCGCCAGCAGCGAGATTAGAACAGGGGTCGGAGAGACCCAGTACTTC.

This clonotype occurred many times. The genes are TRBV6-6 and TRBJ1-1, with no clear D. Germline loops: CDR1 MNHNY, CDR2 SVGAGI (reference sequence). V was clipped by 6 bases and J by 3 bases, with 11 bases between them. This CDR3 spans 13 amino acids. The DNA of the CDR3 is TGTGCCAGCAGGGCAGAAACTTACACTGAAGCTTTCTTT. The encoded protein is CASRAETYTEAFF.

V and J are TRBV21-1 and TRBJ2-7; the tabulated D call, TRBD1, remains unverified against the DNA. TRBV21-1 is noted as a pseudogene. The CDR3 runs to 16 residues. The CDR3 reads CASSKDPRQVSYEQYF. CDR3 nucleotide sequence: TGTGCCAGCAGCAAAGACCCCCGGCAGGTGTCCTACGAGCAGTACTTC.

In the case of this clonotype: A read error is likely, as this CDR3 ends without the conserved phenylalanine or tryptophan. V gene TRBV19 combines with J gene TRBJ2-7; the D is unclear. V was clipped by 6 bases and J by 3 bases, with 12 bases between them. The CDR3 spans 13 residues. Germline lookup yields CDR1 LNHDA and CDR2 SQIVND (reference sequence). Here the CDR3 DNA reads TGTGCCAGTAGCTGGAACCTCCTCTACGAGCAGTACATC. This sequence encodes CASSWNLLYEQYI.

The chain has TRBV9 and TRBJ1-1; tentatively, D is TRBD1 (6 bases). CDR1 is SGDLS and CDR2 is YYNGEE in the germline V gene. There are 13 residues in the CDR3. V shed 1 base and J shed 4 bases, with 8 bases lying between them. CDR3 sequence (DNA): TGTGCCAGCAGCGTACAGGGGAGCACTGAAGCTTTCTTT. Amino acids: CASSVQGSTEAFF.

This clonotype was seen a handful of times. One end of the junction fails to match germline, which may point to a read error. V gene TRBV19 combines with J gene TRBJ2-7, with D tentatively TRBD1 or TRBD2 (5 bases each). The germline gives CDR1 LNHDA, CDR2 SQIVND (reference sequence). The CDR3 is 13 amino acids. The CDR3: CAGSSGPSWEQYF. In DNA form, the CDR3 reads TGTGCCGGTAGTTCGGGACCAAGCTGGGAGCAGTACTTC. Based on the CDR3 plus reference TRBV19 and TRBJ2-7, the full variable domain is DGGITQSPKYLFRKEGQNVTLSCEQNLNHDAMYWYRQDPGQGLRLIYYSQIVNDFQKGDIAEGYSVSREKKESFPLTVTSAQKNPTAFYLCAGSSGPSWEQYFGPGTRLTVT.

The chain carries TRBV11-2 and TRBJ2-3; D uncertain. This CDR3 is 14 amino acids long. Trimming stripped 4 bases from V and 0 bases from J, with 8 bases between. Germline V gene sequence: CDR1 SGHAT, CDR2 FQNNGV. CDR3: CASSWSSSTDTQYF. DNA of the CDR3: TGTGCCAGCAGCTGGAGCTCAAGCACAGATACGCAGTATTTT.

V gene TRBV27 combines with J gene TRBJ2-3, with TRBD2 matching over 7 bases. CDR1 and CDR2 from the germline V gene are MNHEY and SMNVEV (reference sequence). V lost 1 base, J lost 6 bases, and 7 bases stayed unmatched. This CDR3 region has 15 residues. In nucleotides, the CDR3 is TGTGCCAGCAGTTTATTAGCGGGCCGAGGGGATACGCAGTATTTT. Translated: CASSLLAGRGDTQYF.

CDR3 amino acids: CASSLLMISGLAGPTGELFF. The CDR3 nucleotides read TGCGCCAGCAGCTTGTTGATGATTAGCGGACTAGCGGGACCTACCGGGGAGCTGTTTTTT. The gene calls are TRBV5-1 and TRBJ2-2, with 12 bases matching TRBD2. V shed 1 base and J 5 bases; nucleotides not matched to a gene: 15. Germline CDR1 SGHRS, CDR2 YFSETQ. The CDR3 runs 20 residues.

There are many counts of this clonotype. The genes are TRBV28 and TRBJ2-7; D remains unclear. CDR3 length: 13 amino acids. Germline loops: CDR1 MDHEN, CDR2 SYDVKM. V dropped 3 bases and J dropped 2 bases, with 8 bases sitting between them. The CDR3 DNA reads TGTGCCAGCAGTTTGGGGTTTGCCTACGAGCAGTACTTC. Translated: CASSLGFAYEQYF.

This rearrangement joins TRBV11-2 to TRBJ2-5; 12 bases are shared with TRBD2. The germline CDR1 and CDR2 sequences are SGHAT and FQNNGV. Trimming removed 5 bases from V and 11 bases from J; junction bases left unmatched: 6. The CDR3 loop spans 13 amino acids. This CDR3 reads CASSGLAGNNQYF. CDR3 DNA sequence: TGTGCCAGCAGCGGACTAGCGGGGAATAATCAGTACTTC.

This clonotype was picked up many times. The chain recombines TRBV29-1 with TRBJ1-4; 8 bases line up with TRBD1. The CDR3 runs to 15 residues. The trim removed 7 bases at V and 2 bases at J, leaving 9 bases unmatched. Germline V gives CDR1 SQVTM, CDR2 ANQGSEA. The CDR3 is CSATTRQGTNEKLFF. The CDR3 region has the DNA TGCAGCGCCACAACACGACAGGGGACTAATGAAAAACTGTTTTTT. The full variable domain, its missing parts supplied by reference TRBV29-1 and TRBJ1-4, is SAVISQKPSRDICQRGTSLTIQCQVDSQVTMMFWYRQQPGQSLTLIATANQGSEATYESGFVIDKFPISRPNLTFSTLTVSNMSPEDSSIYLCSATTRQGTNEKLFFGSGTQLSVL.

J is TRBJ2-3 and V is TRBV12-3 or TRBV12-4; D is unresolved. V was pared by 6 bases and J by 0 bases, with 13 bases between. The CDR3 is made up of 15 amino acids. CDR3 sequence: CASSLPSRSTDTQYF. CDR3 DNA sequence: TGTGCCAGCAGCCTTCCCTCAAGGAGCACAGATACGCAGTATTTT.

V is TRBV12-3 or TRBV12-4 and J is TRBJ1-1, with a weak D call TRBD1 (5 bases). This CDR3 comprises 13 residues. V was trimmed by 4 bases and J by 7 bases, leaving 13 bases between them. The CDR3 loop is CASSSGSHVEAFF. The CDR3 DNA reads as TGTGCCAGCAGTTCAGGGTCTCACGTTGAAGCTTTCTTT.

To note about this clonotype: Relative to the germline gene, one junction end is altered; a read error may explain this. V gene TRBV4-1 combines with J gene TRBJ1-5; D call uncertain. Germline assignment: CDR1 MGHRA and CDR2 YSYEKL. This CDR3 has 12 amino acids. The CDR3, as DNA: TGCGCCCGCAGCCAAGGAAATCAGCCCCAGCATTTT. Translating gives CARSQGNQPQHF.

This clonotype has ten or more counts. V usage is TRBV7-2 and J usage is TRBJ2-1, with 8 bases that match TRBD2. V was clipped by 1 base and J by 4 bases; unmatched bases: 3. The CDR3 sequence is 15 residues long. The germline V gene encodes CDR1 SGHTA and CDR2 FQGNSA. DNA for the CDR3: TGTGCCAGCAGCTTAGGACTAGCGCTTTACAATGAGCAGTTCTTC. Encoded protein: CASSLGLALYNEQFF.

Concerning this clonotype: Given a much more abundant clone one base away, this may be a read error. The chain couples TRBV4-2 to TRBJ2-7, with 13 nucleotides matching TRBD2. The CDR3 length is 17 residues. Germline-derived CDR1 and CDR2 are LGHNA and YNFKEQ. J lost 5 bases, V lost 4 bases, and 11 bases had no gene match. The CDR3 coding sequence is TGTGCCAGCAGCCCAGTCATGCGGACTAGCGGGAGCCACGAGCAGTACTTC. Its protein product is CASSPVMRTSGSHEQYF.

The sample holds many counts of this clonotype. V usage is TRBV6-5 and J usage is TRBJ2-7; TRBD2 matches 8 bases. The germline V gene encodes CDR1 MNHEY and CDR2 SVGAGI. Germline trimming cut 3 bases from V and 6 bases from J; bases unmatched to any gene: 4. The CDR3 runs 13 residues. The CDR3 protein is CASSYIGGAEQYF. In DNA form, the CDR3 reads TGTGCCAGCAGTTATATCGGGGGGGCCGAGCAGTACTTC.